This T cell receptor beta chain appears in the sequencing data of a study of post-analysis software for immune sequencing data. Background on the study: Disease courses included relapsing-remitting, secondary progressive and progressive-relapsing multiple sclerosis. General observations from the study: Compared with controls, patients showed significantly lower normalized Chao1 diversity.

This clonotype occurred a few times. As yet, its antigen is unknown. Prepared TCR beta cDNA libraries contained unique molecular identifiers. Starting from roughly 1 to 10 million T cells, the study yielded 500,000 or so cDNA molecules. MiXCR, applied by TCRdb to the PCR reads, yields one record per CDR3 protein. The sample holds about 400,000 distinct CDR3 sequences, roughly 35% seen once. The TCR sequence derives from a girl aged 5 to 17 with multiple sclerosis. The specimen was blood.

CDR3 coding DNA: TGTGCCAGCAGTCTCGAGAACTACGAGCAGTACTTC. Amino acids: CASSLENYEQYF. The chain links TRBV7-2 to TRBJ2-7, with D unresolved. Germline V lookup: CDR1 SGHTA, CDR2 FQGNSA. V lost 6 bases and J lost 3, with 9 bases in between. The CDR3 length is 12 residues.